This is a list of T cell receptor beta chains from one sample in a study of blood T cell repertoires in COVID-19. Data came from immunoSEQ multiplex PCR; TCRdb stores just in-frame clones and leaves some out. The sample yields 150,000 to 200,000 clones, approximately 90% seen once. The sequenced sample was peripheral blood. The receptors were gathered from a human donor in a cohort sampled during active COVID-19. Each CDR3 is given with its conserved first and last residue. Each record gives: D gene, clone size, J gene, CDR3 length, V gene, CDR3 DNA, CDR3 protein. D genes are given only for firm matches. A row's size may be missing; if present it is once, few, many or a size class.

D gene: TRBD2; clone size: once; J gene: TRBJ2-1; CDR3 length: 14; V gene: TRBV10-3; CDR3 DNA: TGTGCCACCGAGAGCGGGGGTAGCCACAATGAGCAGTTCTTC; CDR3 protein: CATESGGSHNEQFF
D gene: NA; clone size: NA; J gene: TRBJ2-7; CDR3 length: 15; V gene: TRBV27; CDR3 DNA: TGTGCCAGCGCCCAACAGACCCATCCTGCTTACGAGCAGTACTTC; CDR3 protein: CASAQQTHPAYEQYF
D gene: NA; clone size: NA; J gene: TRBJ1-1; CDR3 length: 15; V gene: TRBV25-1; CDR3 DNA: TGTGCCAGCAGTGTACAGACAACAGGGACCGATGAAGCTTTCTTT; CDR3 protein: CASSVQTTGTDEAFF
D gene: NA; clone size: NA; J gene: TRBJ1-6; CDR3 length: 13; V gene: TRBV6-2/TRBV6-3; CDR3 DNA: TGTGCCAGCAGTCAACAGGGTTACTCACCCCTCCACTTT; CDR3 protein: CASSQQGYSPLHF
D gene: NA; clone size: once; J gene: TRBJ1-3; CDR3 length: 14; V gene: TRBV6-5; CDR3 DNA: TGTGCCAGCAGTAACGCAGGGGCTGGAAACACCATATATTTT; CDR3 protein: CASSNAGAGNTIYF
D gene: TRBD2; clone size: NA; J gene: TRBJ2-1; CDR3 length: 15; V gene: TRBV3-1/TRBV3-2; CDR3 DNA: TGTGCCAGCAGCCCCAGGACTAGCGGAACAAATGAGCAGTTCTTC; CDR3 protein: CASSPRTSGTNEQFF
D gene: NA; clone size: few; J gene: TRBJ2-7; CDR3 length: 11; V gene: TRBV18; CDR3 DNA: TGTGCCAGCTCACCGGGAGACGAGCAGTACTTC; CDR3 protein: CASSPGDEQYF
D gene: TRBD1; clone size: NA; J gene: TRBJ2-4; CDR3 length: 13; V gene: TRBV11-2; CDR3 DNA: TGTGCCAGCAGCCGGGACAGGGAAAACATTCAGTACTTC; CDR3 protein: CASSRDRENIQYF
D gene: NA; clone size: NA; J gene: TRBJ1-3; CDR3 length: 13; V gene: TRBV24-1; CDR3 DNA: TGTGCCACCAGTGGGCCGTCTGGAAACACCATATATTTT; CDR3 protein: CATSGPSGNTIYF
D gene: TRBD2; clone size: NA; J gene: TRBJ2-2; CDR3 length: 18; V gene: TRBV7-2; CDR3 DNA: TGTGCCAGCAGCTTGTCACTAGCGGGGGGGCTTAACACCGGGGAGCTGTTTTTT; CDR3 protein: CASSLSLAGGLNTGELFF
D gene: NA; clone size: once; J gene: TRBJ1-2; CDR3 length: 11; V gene: TRBV28; CDR3 DNA: TGTGCCAGCTGGGGAGACTATGGCTACACCTTC; CDR3 protein: CASWGDYGYTF
D gene: NA; clone size: few; J gene: TRBJ2-3; CDR3 length: 16; V gene: TRBV4-1; CDR3 DNA: TGCGCCAGCAGCCAAGCGATCTCTAGCAGAACAGATACGCAGTATTTT; CDR3 protein: CASSQAISSRTDTQYF
D gene: NA; clone size: NA; J gene: TRBJ1-5; CDR3 length: 14; V gene: TRBV27; CDR3 DNA: TGTGCCAGCAGTTTAGCAAAAACCGGGACACACCAGCATTTT; CDR3 protein: CASSLAKTGTHQHF
D gene: TRBD1; clone size: few; J gene: TRBJ1-1; CDR3 length: 13; V gene: TRBV7-2; CDR3 DNA: TGTGCCAGCAGTGGACAGGGTGGGACTGAAGCTTTCTTT; CDR3 protein: CASSGQGGTEAFF
D gene: NA; clone size: NA; J gene: TRBJ1-6; CDR3 length: 14; V gene: TRBV6-1; CDR3 DNA: TGTGCCAGCAGTGAAGGCACCCAGGGGTCACCCCTCCACTTT; CDR3 protein: CASSEGTQGSPLHF
D gene: NA; clone size: NA; J gene: TRBJ2-7; CDR3 length: 15; V gene: TRBV14; CDR3 DNA: TGTGCCAGCAGCCAACCTACTAGCCCAACCTACGAGCAGTACTTC; CDR3 protein: CASSQPTSPTYEQYF
D gene: NA; clone size: NA; J gene: TRBJ2-1; CDR3 length: 13; V gene: TRBV5-5; CDR3 DNA: TGTGCCAGCAGCTGGGGTGGGGGAGGTGAGCAGTTCTTC; CDR3 protein: CASSWGGGGEQFF
D gene: TRBD2; clone size: NA; J gene: TRBJ2-7; CDR3 length: 15; V gene: TRBV7-2; CDR3 DNA: TGTGCCAGCAGGGAAAATGGACTAGTGCCCTACGAGCAGTACTTC; CDR3 protein: CASRENGLVPYEQYF
D gene: TRBD2; clone size: NA; J gene: TRBJ2-7; CDR3 length: 15; V gene: TRBV7-8; CDR3 DNA: TGTGCCAGCAGCCGAAGCGGGGGCGCGACGGGCGAGCAGTACTTC; CDR3 protein: CASSRSGGATGEQYF
D gene: TRBD1; clone size: NA; J gene: TRBJ2-7; CDR3 length: 16; V gene: TRBV5-6; CDR3 DNA: TGTGCCAGCAGCTTGGCGCAGGGGGCTTGGGTCTACGAGCAGTACTTC; CDR3 protein: CASSLAQGAWVYEQYF
D gene: TRBD1; clone size: many; J gene: TRBJ2-1; CDR3 length: 13; V gene: TRBV28; CDR3 DNA: TGTGCCAGCAGTTTTCCGGACAGGGGGCCTCAGTTCTTC; CDR3 protein: CASSFPDRGPQFF
D gene: TRBD2; clone size: NA; J gene: TRBJ2-1; CDR3 length: 14; V gene: TRBV10-2; CDR3 DNA: TGCGCCACCGGGACTAGCGGAGTCTACAATGAGCAGTTCTTC; CDR3 protein: CATGTSGVYNEQFF
D gene: TRBD1; clone size: NA; J gene: TRBJ2-7; CDR3 length: 17; V gene: TRBV19; CDR3 DNA: TGTGCCAGTAGTATAGTCCACAACCCGACAGGGGGGTACGAGCAGTACTTC; CDR3 protein: CASSIVHNPTGGYEQYF
D gene: NA; clone size: NA; J gene: TRBJ2-1; CDR3 length: 15; V gene: TRBV5-1; CDR3 DNA: TGCGCCAGCAGCTTTAGGGCAGGGGAAGGGAATGAGCAGTTCTTC; CDR3 protein: CASSFRAGEGNEQFF
D gene: NA; clone size: NA; J gene: TRBJ1-2; CDR3 length: 15; V gene: TRBV19; CDR3 DNA: TGTGCCAGTAGTACAGACCGGGACATATATAGGGGCTACACCTTC; CDR3 protein: CASSTDRDIYRGYTF
D gene: NA; clone size: few; J gene: TRBJ2-7; CDR3 length: 14; V gene: TRBV27; CDR3 DNA: TGTGCCAGCAGTCGGACAAGGACCTCCTACGAGCAGTACTTC; CDR3 protein: CASSRTRTSYEQYF
D gene: NA; clone size: NA; J gene: TRBJ1-1; CDR3 length: 16; V gene: TRBV5-1; CDR3 DNA: TGCGCCAGCAGTCGGGGAGGAGGGCCCATGAACACTGAAGCTTTCTTT; CDR3 protein: CASSRGGGPMNTEAFF
D gene: NA; clone size: NA; J gene: TRBJ2-7; CDR3 length: 12; V gene: TRBV28; CDR3 DNA: TGTGCCAGCAAAGCCAGGACCTACGAGCAGTACTTC; CDR3 protein: CASKARTYEQYF
D gene: NA; clone size: NA; J gene: TRBJ1-2; CDR3 length: 16; V gene: TRBV2; CDR3 DNA: TGTGCCAGCAGTGAGGATCGGGGGGTCAGTAACTATGGCTACACCTTC; CDR3 protein: CASSEDRGVSNYGYTF
D gene: TRBD2; clone size: NA; J gene: TRBJ2-3; CDR3 length: 17; V gene: TRBV19; CDR3 DNA: TGTGCCAGTAGTGACGGACTAGCGGGCATCACCACAGATACGCAGTATTTT; CDR3 protein: CASSDGLAGITTDTQYF
D gene: TRBD1; clone size: NA; J gene: TRBJ1-2; CDR3 length: 12; V gene: TRBV6-6; CDR3 DNA: TGTGCCACCCAGGGGGGAGGTTATGGCTACACCTTC; CDR3 protein: CATQGGGYGYTF
D gene: NA; clone size: NA; J gene: TRBJ2-5; CDR3 length: 13; V gene: TRBV5-6; CDR3 DNA: TGTGCCAGCAGCGCACAGGGATCGGAGACCCAGTACTTC; CDR3 protein: CASSAQGSETQYF
D gene: NA; clone size: NA; J gene: TRBJ1-5; CDR3 length: 13; V gene: TRBV30; CDR3 DNA: TGTGCCTGGAGTGGCACAGACAATCAGCCCCAGCATTTT; CDR3 protein: CAWSGTDNQPQHF
D gene: NA; clone size: once; J gene: TRBJ2-7; CDR3 length: 14; V gene: TRBV7-5; CDR3 DNA: TGTGCCAGAAGCTCCGACACAGATTACTACGAGCAGTACTTC; CDR3 protein: CARSSDTDYYEQYF
D gene: TRBD1; clone size: once; J gene: TRBJ1-4; CDR3 length: 16; V gene: TRBV7-8; CDR3 DNA: TGTGCCAGCAGCTCCCGGACAGGGGGCGGCGGTGAAAAACTGTTTTTT; CDR3 protein: CASSSRTGGGGEKLFF
D gene: NA; clone size: NA; J gene: TRBJ1-2; CDR3 length: 15; V gene: TRBV6-2/TRBV6-3; CDR3 DNA: TGTGCCAGCAGTTCCCGCGGGGGAAGAACACATGGCTACACCTTC; CDR3 protein: CASSSRGGRTHGYTF
D gene: NA; clone size: NA; J gene: TRBJ1-1; CDR3 length: 17; V gene: TRBV3-1/TRBV3-2; CDR3 DNA: TGTGCCAGCAGCCACGGCGCAGGGGTAAGGATGAACACTGAAGCTTTCTTT; CDR3 protein: CASSHGAGVRMNTEAFF
D gene: NA; clone size: NA; J gene: TRBJ1-3; CDR3 length: 13; V gene: TRBV13; CDR3 DNA: TGTGCCAGCAGCTCCACAGGTGAAAACACCATATATTTT; CDR3 protein: CASSSTGENTIYF
D gene: NA; clone size: NA; J gene: TRBJ2-7; CDR3 length: 15; V gene: TRBV7-2; CDR3 DNA: TGTGCCAGCAGCCAGGGCCTAGGATACGCTTACGAGCAGTACTTC; CDR3 protein: CASSQGLGYAYEQYF
D gene: NA; clone size: NA; J gene: TRBJ2-7; CDR3 length: 13; V gene: TRBV2; CDR3 DNA: TGTGCCAGAAATCCCACCAGGGGAGGGGAGCAGTACTTC; CDR3 protein: CARNPTRGGEQYF
D gene: TRBD1; clone size: few; J gene: TRBJ2-3; CDR3 length: 16; V gene: TRBV30; CDR3 DNA: TGTGCCTGGAGTAGTAGACAGGGTTCTTACACAGATACGCAGTATTTT; CDR3 protein: CAWSSRQGSYTDTQYF
D gene: NA; clone size: NA; J gene: TRBJ2-7; CDR3 length: 14; V gene: TRBV28; CDR3 DNA: TGTGCCAGCAGCTCTCCGCAGGGCCCCAGGGAGCAGTACTTC; CDR3 protein: CASSSPQGPREQYF
D gene: NA; clone size: NA; J gene: TRBJ2-7; CDR3 length: 13; V gene: TRBV28; CDR3 DNA: TGTGCCAGCAGAACCGCTACCGTCTACGAGCAGTACTTC; CDR3 protein: CASRTATVYEQYF
D gene: TRBD1; clone size: NA; J gene: TRBJ1-4; CDR3 length: 14; V gene: TRBV6-6; CDR3 DNA: TGTGCCAGCAGTCGTCAGGGGGCGTCGGAAAAACTGTTTTTT; CDR3 protein: CASSRQGASEKLFF
D gene: NA; clone size: few; J gene: TRBJ2-7; CDR3 length: 13; V gene: TRBV30; CDR3 DNA: TGTGCCTGGAGTCGGGCACCGGCAGGGGAGCAGTACTTC; CDR3 protein: CAWSRAPAGEQYF
D gene: TRBD2; clone size: NA; J gene: TRBJ2-1; CDR3 length: 16; V gene: TRBV28; CDR3 DNA: TGTGCCAGCAGCAGACCAACTAGCGGAAAATACAATGAGCAGTTCTTC; CDR3 protein: CASSRPTSGKYNEQFF
D gene: NA; clone size: once; J gene: TRBJ2-4; CDR3 length: 14; V gene: TRBV15; CDR3 DNA: TGTGCCACCTTGGGGGCCGCGGTTAAAGGAATTCAGTACTTC; CDR3 protein: CATLGAAVKGIQYF
D gene: NA; clone size: NA; J gene: TRBJ2-7; CDR3 length: 16; V gene: TRBV15; CDR3 DNA: TGTGCCACCAGCAGAGAGGCCGCCTGGGGGCAGTACGAGCAGTACTTC; CDR3 protein: CATSREAAWGQYEQYF
D gene: TRBD2; clone size: NA; J gene: TRBJ2-3; CDR3 length: 16; V gene: TRBV27; CDR3 DNA: TGTGCCAGCCGTCGGCGGTGGACTAGCGGAAATTATACGCAGTATTTT; CDR3 protein: CASRRRWTSGNYTQYF